The rows below give T cell receptor beta chains drawn from one sample of a study of shared clonotypes between healthy human individuals. TCRdb's copy holds only in-frame clones and misses some; the assay was immunoSEQ multiplex PCR. Of roughly 2.1 million clones listed, about 93% are singletons. Input material: naive CD8+ T cells from PBMCs. The receptors stem from a man between 18 and 29 years old in good health. Some clones in this sample may be carry-over from other donors' samples. The CDR3 runs from the conserved cysteine through the conserved F or W.

j_call v_call cdr3_aa
TRBJ2-7 TRBV11-2 CASSSRDTATYEQYF
TRBJ1-5 TRBV10-3 CAISETGDNQPQHF
TRBJ1-4 TRBV28 CASSPSVGGGSEKLFF
TRBJ2-3 TRBV6-1 CASSEWTSGLTDTQYF
TRBJ2-4 TRBV7-9 CASSHSVAEAKNIQYF
TRBJ2-7 TRBV27 CASSLGPLGYEQYF
TRBJ1-2 TRBV7-9 CASSLAMDRGHGYTF
TRBJ2-4 TRBV9 CASSVDTGRSKNIQYF
TRBJ2-7 TRBV28 CASSHLAGVSYYEQYF
TRBJ2-4 TRBV5-1 CASSNTIQGLGGAKNIQYF
TRBJ2-1 TRBV7-9 CASSPGLAGGGQFF
TRBJ2-1 TRBV28 CASSPAEGNEQFF
TRBJ2-7 TRBV7-9 CASSLVTVSYEQYF
TRBJ1-2 TRBV28 CASSLVPPAGPNYGYTF
TRBJ1-5 TRBV19 CASKQLNQPQHF
TRBJ2-7 TRBV9 CASSVGTTDEQYF
TRBJ1-1 TRBV7-6 CASSLGRGPTEAFF
TRBJ2-1 TRBV7-2 CASSTYGQATNNEQFF
TRBJ1-1 TRBV10-3 CAISDGRAERTEAFF
TRBJ2-6 TRBV27 CASSFFSAGGGSGANVLTF
TRBJ2-1 TRBV11-2 CASSLASGDTGLFREQFF
TRBJ1-2 TRBV6-5 CASSYLGPTTEGYTF
TRBJ1-1 TRBV6-6 CASSDRQRMNTEAFF
TRBJ2-1 TRBV6-4 CASAVVGDPYNEQFF
TRBJ2-3 TRBV27 CASSPASTDTQYF
TRBJ2-3 TRBV2 CASSDAGNWGTQYF
TRBJ2-3 TRBV9 CASSVGGQYTDTQYF
TRBJ1-2 TRBV19 CASHTGVWGYTF
TRBJ2-6 TRBV19 CASNGGPGANVLTF
TRBJ1-3 TRBV27 CASSLLGPGNTIYF
TRBJ2-7 TRBV11-2 CASSLGGPGLKGEQYF
TRBJ2-1 TRBV13 CASSTRLSYNEQFF
TRBJ2-7 TRBV7-2 CASSLGDTSSYEQYF
TRBJ2-7 TRBV28 CASSYQTLAWREFDEQYF
TRBJ1-1 TRBV27 CASSLEGSGTEAFF
TRBJ1-1 TRBV30 CAYSPGQVFWAFF
TRBJ2-1 TRBV30 CAWSLFGSDPWSEQFF
TRBJ1-2 TRBV5-1 CASSLNMDSNYGYTF
TRBJ2-4 TRBV7-3 CASRPEGTKNIQYF
TRBJ2-1 TRBV9 CASSPSNGGTSGNEQFF
TRBJ1-2 TRBV28 CASSPSPYGYTF
TRBJ2-7 TRBV28 CASSAYRGPRSYEQYF
TRBJ2-7 TRBV7-2 CASSLNPGLITYEQYF
TRBJ1-1 TRBV7-9 CASSLLRRGEPVNTEAFF
TRBJ2-3 TRBV29-1 CSVVDGDRSTDTQYF
TRBJ1-1 TRBV21-1 CASSKPRSPRGTEAFF
TRBJ1-1 TRBV27 CASSPRQGPGAFF